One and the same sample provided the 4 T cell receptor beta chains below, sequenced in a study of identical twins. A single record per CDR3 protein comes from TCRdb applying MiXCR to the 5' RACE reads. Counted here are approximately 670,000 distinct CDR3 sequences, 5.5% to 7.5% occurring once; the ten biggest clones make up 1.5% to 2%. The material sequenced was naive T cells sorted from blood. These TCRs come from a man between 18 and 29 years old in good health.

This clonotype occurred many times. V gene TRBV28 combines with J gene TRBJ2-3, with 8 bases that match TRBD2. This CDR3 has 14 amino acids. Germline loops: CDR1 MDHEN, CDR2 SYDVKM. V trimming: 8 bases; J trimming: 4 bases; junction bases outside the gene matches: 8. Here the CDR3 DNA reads TGTGCCAGCCTATCGTGGCGGGAGGCAGATACGCAGTATTTT. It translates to CASLSWREADTQYF.

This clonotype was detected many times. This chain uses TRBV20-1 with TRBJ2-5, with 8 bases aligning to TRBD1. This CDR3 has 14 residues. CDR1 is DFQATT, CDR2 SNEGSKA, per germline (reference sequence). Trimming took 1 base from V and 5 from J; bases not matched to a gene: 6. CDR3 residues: CSARAGQAPETQYF. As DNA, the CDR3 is TGCAGTGCTAGAGCGGGACAGGCCCCGGAGACCCAGTACTTC.

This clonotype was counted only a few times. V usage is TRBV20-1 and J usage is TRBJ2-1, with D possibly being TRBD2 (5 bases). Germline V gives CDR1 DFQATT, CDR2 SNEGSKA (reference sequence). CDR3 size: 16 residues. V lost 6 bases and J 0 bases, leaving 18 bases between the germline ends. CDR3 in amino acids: CSALPLLEVSYNEQFF. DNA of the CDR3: TGCAGTGCCCTACCTTTACTAGAAGTCTCCTACAATGAGCAGTTCTTC.

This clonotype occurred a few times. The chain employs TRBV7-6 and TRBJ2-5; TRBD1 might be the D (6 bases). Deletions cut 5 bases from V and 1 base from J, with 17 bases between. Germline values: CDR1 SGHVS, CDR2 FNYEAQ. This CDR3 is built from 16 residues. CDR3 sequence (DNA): TGTGCCAGCAGCCCCAGACAGGCCGGGATCCAAGAGACCCAGTACTTC. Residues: CASSPRQAGIQETQYF. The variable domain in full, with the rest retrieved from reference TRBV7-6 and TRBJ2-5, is GAGVSQSPRYKVTKRGQDVALRCDPISGHVSLYWYRQALGQGPEFLTYFNYEAQQDKSGLPNDRFSAERPEGSISTLTIQRTEQRDSAMYRCASSPRQAGIQETQYFGPGTRLLVL.